The 16 T cell receptor beta chains below all came from one sample that was sequenced in a study of blood T cell repertoires in COVID-19. Measured with immunoSEQ multiplex PCR; TCRdb has only the in-frame clones, and not every one. The top ten hold 5.7% of the sample, which has about 270,000 clones, about 86% seen once. The sequenced sample was peripheral blood. The receptors were sampled from an elderly man with acute or convalescent COVID-19.

V usage is TRBV6-5 and J usage is TRBJ1-3; D call uncertain. The CDR3 is 15 residues long. The germline V and J ends were trimmed by 4 bases and 0 bases, with 10 bases remaining between them. The germline CDR1 and CDR2 sequences are MNHEY and SVGAGI. This CDR3 is CASSSSAGSGNTIYF. CDR3 coding DNA: TGTGCCAGCAGTTCGTCAGCAGGCTCTGGAAACACCATATATTTT.

The chain uses TRBV3-1 (or the pseudogene TRBV3-2) and TRBJ1-2; 8 nucleotides agree with TRBD1. The CDR3 is made up of 17 amino acids. J lost 3 bases, V lost 5 bases, and 14 bases had no gene match. CDR1 is LGHDT, CDR2 YNNKEL, per germline (reference sequence). The CDR3 loop reads CASSSSREDRVDYGYTF. The CDR3 DNA reads as TGTGCCAGCAGCTCCTCCAGAGAGGACAGGGTGGACTATGGCTACACCTTC.

The chain is built from TRBV19 and TRBJ1-1; possibly TRBD1 for D (6 bases). V lost 2 bases and J 2 bases, leaving 12 bases between the germline ends. CDR1 LNHDA and CDR2 SQIVND come from the germline V gene (reference sequence). This CDR3 is built from 15 residues. The CDR3 DNA follows: TGTGCCAGTAGTATAAGCGGGGGCCTAAACACTGAAGCTTTCTTT. This codes for CASSISGGLNTEAFF. The full variable domain, in which reference TRBV19 and TRBJ1-1 provide the parts outside the CDR3, is DGGITQSPKYLFRKEGQNVTLSCEQNLNHDAMYWYRQDPGQGLRLIYYSQIVNDFQKGDIAEGYSVSREKKESFPLTVTSAQKNPTAFYLCASSISGGLNTEAFFGQGTRLTVV.

This clone was observed a few times. The CDR3 DNA follows: TGTGCCAGCAGTTTACTGGCAGGGGGCCAGTTCTTC. Translating gives CASSLLAGGQFF. The J gene is TRBJ2-1, the V gene TRBV28; 8 nucleotides align to TRBD1. This CDR3 spans 12 amino acids. Per the germline V gene, CDR1 is MDHEN and CDR2 is SYDVKM. J was trimmed by 13 bases and V by 2 bases; bases with no gene match: 4.

The chain links TRBV2 to TRBJ2-3; TRBD1 matches 10 bases. Trimming took 5 bases from V and 3 from J; bases not matched to a gene: 8. Germline CDR1 reads SNHLY; CDR2 reads FYNNEI. The CDR3 runs to 16 residues. As DNA, the CDR3 is TGTGCCAGCAGTAAGACAGGGGGCGTTGGTACAGATACGCAGTATTTT. Translating gives CASSKTGGVGTDTQYF.

The rearrangement uses TRBV6-2 or TRBV6-3 and TRBJ1-1, with a weak D call TRBD1 (6 bases). The germline CDR1 and CDR2 sequences are MNHEY and SVGEGT. The CDR3 spans 16 residues. The V end lost 3 bases, the J end lost 0 bases, and 14 bases lay between the germline ends. The CDR3 coding sequence is TGTGCCAGCAGTTATCCGATACAGGGTCTGAACACTGAAGCTTTCTTT. Its translation: CASSYPIQGLNTEAFF.

This chain joins TRBV9 and TRBJ2-1; 8 bases map to TRBD2. Germline CDR1 and CDR2: SGDLS and YYNGEE. Trimming took 0 bases from V and 6 from J; bases not matched to a gene: 8. This CDR3 has 16 residues. CDR3 nucleotide sequence: TGTGCCAGCAGCGTAGACTACACGGGGGGGCTCAATGAGCAGTTCTTC. It encodes CASSVDYTGGLNEQFF.

This chain uses TRBV7-2 with TRBJ2-7; D perhaps matches TRBD2 (5 bases). CDR1 and CDR2 (germline): SGHTA, FQGNSA. The V end was cut by 1 base, the J end by 1 base, with 11 bases between. CDR3 length equals 15 residues. CDR3 region: CASSLGVGGSYEQYF. CDR3 DNA: TGTGCCAGCAGCTTAGGTGTGGGCGGGTCCTACGAGCAGTACTTC.

V gene TRBV28 combines with J gene TRBJ2-3, with 9 positions matching TRBD2. V lost 5 bases, J lost 5 bases, and 8 bases stayed unmatched. CDR1 MDHEN and CDR2 SYDVKM come from the germline V gene. The CDR3 has 15 residues. The CDR3 nucleotides read TGTGCCAGCAGTAGACGGCGCGGGGGGGGAGATACGCAGTATTTT. Protein sequence: CASSRRRGGGDTQYF.

This sequence joins TRBV5-4 and TRBJ2-7, with TRBD1 matching 9 bases. CDR1 and CDR2 from the germline V gene are SGHNT and YYREEE (reference sequence). The CDR3 length is 15 residues. V dropped 6 bases and J dropped 5; count of bases not matched to a gene: 12. For the CDR3, the DNA is TGTGCCAGCACCTTTCCGGGACAGGGAGGTCACGAGCAGTACTTC. Amino acid sequence: CASTFPGQGGHEQYF.

The V and J genes are TRBV10-3 and TRBJ2-2, with 14 bases aligning to TRBD2. The CDR3 has 17 residues. The V and J ends lost 3 bases and 4 bases, in that order; junction bases with no gene match: 4. Germline V gene sequence: CDR1 ENHRY, CDR2 SYGVKD. The CDR3 region is CAISEGGLAGGTGELFF. CDR3 bases: TGTGCCATCAGTGAAGGAGGACTAGCGGGAGGCACCGGGGAGCTGTTTTTT.

The DNA for the CDR3 is TGTGCCAGCCGGACAGTCTCCTACGAGCAGTACTTC. Translation: CASRTVSYEQYF. The chain has TRBV6-5 and TRBJ2-7; D perhaps matches TRBD1 (6 bases). CDR3 length: 12 residues. Germline CDR1 is MNHEY and CDR2 is SVGAGI. Trimming left V 8 bases short and J 0 bases short, with 8 bases between.

As concerns this clone: A much larger clonotype is one base distant, so this may be a read error. V is TRBV28 and J is TRBJ2-7, with TRBD2 matching 9 bases. Germline trimming cut 5 bases from V and 0 bases from J; bases unmatched to any gene: 5. Germline V CDR1 and CDR2: MDHEN, SYDVKM. The CDR3 loop spans 15 amino acids. In DNA form, the CDR3 reads TGTGCCAGCAGTAACCTAGCGGGGAGCTCCTACGAGCAGTACTTC. Translated, it gives CASSNLAGSSYEQYF.

The chain carries TRBV2 and TRBJ2-3; D gene ambiguous. This CDR3 has 12 amino acids. Per germline, CDR1 SNHLY and CDR2 FYNNEI. Trimming left V 6 bases short and J 2 bases short, with 6 bases between. The CDR3 reads CASRGVTDTQYF. CDR3 nucleotides: TGTGCCAGCAGAGGAGTCACAGATACGCAGTATTTT.

The genes are TRBV7-9 and TRBJ2-5, with D maybe TRBD2 (5 bases). V lost 3 bases to trimming and J lost 5 bases, with 10 bases between them. Germline assignment: CDR1 SEHNR and CDR2 FQNEAQ (reference sequence). The CDR3 runs 13 residues. DNA of the CDR3: TGTGCCAGCAGCTTTTCGGGATGGGAGACCCAGTACTTC. Translating gives CASSFSGWETQYF.

The chain uses TRBV24-1 and TRBJ2-3; TRBD1 aligns across 10 bases. Germline CDR1 is KGHDR and CDR2 is SFDVKD. CDR3 length equals 16 residues. The ends lost 4 bases at V and 3 bases at J; junction bases unmatched: 6. CDR3 bases: TGTGCCACCAGTGACATGACAGGGGGCAAGACAGATACGCAGTATTTT. This translates into CATSDMTGGKTDTQYF.